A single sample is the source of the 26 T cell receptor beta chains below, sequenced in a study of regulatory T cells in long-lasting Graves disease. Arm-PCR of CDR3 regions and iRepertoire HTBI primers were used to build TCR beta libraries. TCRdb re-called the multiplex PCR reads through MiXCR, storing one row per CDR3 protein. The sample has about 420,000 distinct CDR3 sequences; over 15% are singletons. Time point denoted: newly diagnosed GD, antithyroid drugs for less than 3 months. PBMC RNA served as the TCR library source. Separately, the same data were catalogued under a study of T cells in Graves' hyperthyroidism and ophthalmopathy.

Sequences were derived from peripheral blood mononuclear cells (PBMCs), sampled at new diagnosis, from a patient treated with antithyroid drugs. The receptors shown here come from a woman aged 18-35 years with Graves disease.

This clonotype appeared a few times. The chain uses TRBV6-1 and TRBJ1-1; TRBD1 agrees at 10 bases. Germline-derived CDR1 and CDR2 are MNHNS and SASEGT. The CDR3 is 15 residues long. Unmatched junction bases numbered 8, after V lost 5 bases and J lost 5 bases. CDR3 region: CASSRQGAGKTEAFF. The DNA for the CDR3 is TGTGCCAGCAGTCGACAGGGGGCGGGGAAGACTGAAGCTTTCTTT.

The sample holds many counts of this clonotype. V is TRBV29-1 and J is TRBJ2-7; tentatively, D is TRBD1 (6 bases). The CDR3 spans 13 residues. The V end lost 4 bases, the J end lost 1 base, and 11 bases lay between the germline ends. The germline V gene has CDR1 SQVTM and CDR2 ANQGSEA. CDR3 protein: CSVGGPDSYEQYF. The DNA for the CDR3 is TGCAGCGTTGGGGGGCCAGATTCCTACGAGCAGTACTTC.

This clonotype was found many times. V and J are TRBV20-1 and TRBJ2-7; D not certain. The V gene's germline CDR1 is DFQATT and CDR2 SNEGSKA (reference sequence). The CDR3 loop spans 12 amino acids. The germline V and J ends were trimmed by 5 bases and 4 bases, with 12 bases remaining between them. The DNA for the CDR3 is TGCAGTGCTGCCTCAGAGTCTTACGAGCAGTACTTC. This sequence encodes CSAASESYEQYF.

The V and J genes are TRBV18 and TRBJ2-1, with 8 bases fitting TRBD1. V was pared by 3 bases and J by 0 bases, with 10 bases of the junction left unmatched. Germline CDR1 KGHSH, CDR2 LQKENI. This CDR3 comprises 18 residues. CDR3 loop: CASSPKSGGAGSYNEQFF. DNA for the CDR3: TGTGCCAGCTCACCGAAATCAGGGGGCGCGGGCTCCTACAATGAGCAGTTCTTC.

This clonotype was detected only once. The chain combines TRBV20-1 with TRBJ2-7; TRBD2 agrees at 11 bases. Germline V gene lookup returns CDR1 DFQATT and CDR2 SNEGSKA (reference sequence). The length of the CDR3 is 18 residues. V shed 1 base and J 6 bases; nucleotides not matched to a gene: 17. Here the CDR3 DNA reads TGCAGTGCTAGAGTTAGCGGGAGGGCCCTAGGACTAGGCTCCGAGCAGTACTTC. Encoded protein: CSARVSGRALGLGSEQYF.

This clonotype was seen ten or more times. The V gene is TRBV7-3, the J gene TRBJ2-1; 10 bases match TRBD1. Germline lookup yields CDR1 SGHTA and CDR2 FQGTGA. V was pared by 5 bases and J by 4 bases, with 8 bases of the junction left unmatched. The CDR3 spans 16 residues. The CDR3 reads CASSPLSGQGYNEQFF. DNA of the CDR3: TGTGCCAGCAGCCCCTTATCGGGACAGGGGTACAATGAGCAGTTCTTC.

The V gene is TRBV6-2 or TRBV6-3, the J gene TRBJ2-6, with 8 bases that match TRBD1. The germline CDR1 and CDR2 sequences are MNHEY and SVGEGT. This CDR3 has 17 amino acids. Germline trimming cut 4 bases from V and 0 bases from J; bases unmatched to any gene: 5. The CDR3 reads CASSSGGDFSGANVLTF. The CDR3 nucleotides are TGTGCCAGCAGTTCAGGGGGCGATTTCTCTGGGGCCAACGTCCTGACTTTC.

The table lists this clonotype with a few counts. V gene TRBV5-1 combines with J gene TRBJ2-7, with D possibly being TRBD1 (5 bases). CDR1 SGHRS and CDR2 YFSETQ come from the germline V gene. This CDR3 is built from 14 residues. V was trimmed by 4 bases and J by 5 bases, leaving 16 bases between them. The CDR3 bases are TGCGCCAGCAGCCCGCTGGGCAGGGCCCACGAGCAGTACTTC. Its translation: CASSPLGRAHEQYF.

The CDR3 spells CASSQRIGLLKHNEQFF. The CDR3 DNA follows: TGTGCCAGCAGTCAGAGAATAGGACTCCTTAAACACAATGAGCAGTTCTTC. This chain uses TRBV11-3 with TRBJ2-1, with D possibly being TRBD2 (5 bases). The V and J ends lost 6 bases and 5 bases respectively, with 23 bases between them. CDR1 and CDR2 from the germline V gene are SGHNT and YENEEA. CDR3 length equals 17 residues.

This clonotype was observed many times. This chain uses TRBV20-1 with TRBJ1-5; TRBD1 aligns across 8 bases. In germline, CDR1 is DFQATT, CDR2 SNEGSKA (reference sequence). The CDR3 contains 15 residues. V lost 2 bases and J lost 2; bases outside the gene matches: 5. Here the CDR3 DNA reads TGCAGTGCTAGAATAGACAGGGGTGGCAATCAGCCCCAGCATTTT. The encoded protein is CSARIDRGGNQPQHF.

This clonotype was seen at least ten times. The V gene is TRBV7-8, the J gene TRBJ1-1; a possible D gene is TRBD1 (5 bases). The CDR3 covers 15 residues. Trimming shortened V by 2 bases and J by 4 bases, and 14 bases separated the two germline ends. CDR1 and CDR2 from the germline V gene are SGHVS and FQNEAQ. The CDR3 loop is CASSLPRVVLTEAFF. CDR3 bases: TGTGCCAGCAGCTTACCCAGGGTAGTTCTCACTGAAGCTTTCTTT. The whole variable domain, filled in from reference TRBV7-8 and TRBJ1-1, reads GAGVSQSPRYKVAKRGQDVALRCDPISGHVSLFWYQQALGQGPEFLTYFQNEAQLDKSGLPSDRFFAERPEGSVSTLKIQRTQQEDSAVYLCASSLPRVVLTEAFFGQGTRLTVV.

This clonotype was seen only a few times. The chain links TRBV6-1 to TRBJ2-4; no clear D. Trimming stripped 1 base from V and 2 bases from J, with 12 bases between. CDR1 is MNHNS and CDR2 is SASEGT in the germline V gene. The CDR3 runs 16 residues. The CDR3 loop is CASSEVDFMTKNIQYF. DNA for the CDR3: TGTGCCAGCAGTGAAGTTGACTTCATGACCAAAAACATTCAGTACTTC.

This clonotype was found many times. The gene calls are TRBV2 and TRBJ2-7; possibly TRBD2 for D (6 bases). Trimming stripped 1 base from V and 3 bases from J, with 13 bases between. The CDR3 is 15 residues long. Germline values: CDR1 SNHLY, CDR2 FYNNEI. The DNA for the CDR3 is TGTGCCAGCAGTGAAGGAGGTATGGGGGGCTACGAGCAGTACTTC. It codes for CASSEGGMGGYEQYF.

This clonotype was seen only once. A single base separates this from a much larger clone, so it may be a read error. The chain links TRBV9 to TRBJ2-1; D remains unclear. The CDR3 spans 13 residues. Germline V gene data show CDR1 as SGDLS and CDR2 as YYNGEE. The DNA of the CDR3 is TGTACCAGCAGCGTAGGAATCCTGGGTGAGCAGTTCTTC. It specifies CTSSVGILGEQFF.

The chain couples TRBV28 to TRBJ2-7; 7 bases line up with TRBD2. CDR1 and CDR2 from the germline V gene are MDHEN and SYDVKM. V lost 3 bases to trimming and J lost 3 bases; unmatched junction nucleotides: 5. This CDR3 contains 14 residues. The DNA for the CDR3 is TGTGCCAGCAGTTTGAGGGGACTAATCTACGAGCAGTACTTC. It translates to CASSLRGLIYEQYF.

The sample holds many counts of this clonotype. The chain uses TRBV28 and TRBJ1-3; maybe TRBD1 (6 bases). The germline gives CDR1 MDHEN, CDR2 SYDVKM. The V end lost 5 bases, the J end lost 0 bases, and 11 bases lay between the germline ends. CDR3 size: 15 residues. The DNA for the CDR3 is TGTGCCAGCAGTCCCAACAGGGCCTCTGGAAACACCATATATTTT. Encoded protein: CASSPNRASGNTIYF.

The DNA for the CDR3 is TGTGCCTGGAGCCCGAACAGGGCTAGCAATCAGCCCCAGCATTTT. It encodes CAWSPNRASNQPQHF. The chain combines TRBV30 with TRBJ1-5; D may be TRBD1 (6 bases). CDR1 and CDR2 from the germline V gene are GTSNPN and SVGIG (reference sequence). The CDR3 extends over 15 amino acids. Trimming took 3 bases from V and 0 from J, leaving 12 bases between them.

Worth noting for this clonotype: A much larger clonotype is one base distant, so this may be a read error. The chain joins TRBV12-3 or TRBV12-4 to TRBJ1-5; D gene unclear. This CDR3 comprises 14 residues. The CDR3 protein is CASSFRVSNRPQHF. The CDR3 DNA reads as TGTGCCAGCAGTTTTAGGGTTAGCAATCGGCCCCAGCATTTT.

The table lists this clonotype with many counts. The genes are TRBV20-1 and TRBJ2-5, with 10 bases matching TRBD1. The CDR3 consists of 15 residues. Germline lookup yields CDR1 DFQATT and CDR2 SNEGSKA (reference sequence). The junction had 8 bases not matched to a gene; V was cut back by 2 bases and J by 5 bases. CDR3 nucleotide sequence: TGCAGTGCTAGACTTGACAGGGGGCAATCGGAGACCCAGTACTTC. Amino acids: CSARLDRGQSETQYF.

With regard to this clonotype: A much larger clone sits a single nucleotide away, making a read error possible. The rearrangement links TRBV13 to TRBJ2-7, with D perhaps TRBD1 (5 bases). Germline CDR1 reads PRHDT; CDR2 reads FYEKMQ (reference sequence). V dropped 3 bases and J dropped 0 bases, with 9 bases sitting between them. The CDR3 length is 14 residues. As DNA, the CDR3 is TGTGCCAGCAGCTTCCTCAGGGCCTCCTACGAGCAGTACTTC. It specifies CASSFLRASYEQYF.

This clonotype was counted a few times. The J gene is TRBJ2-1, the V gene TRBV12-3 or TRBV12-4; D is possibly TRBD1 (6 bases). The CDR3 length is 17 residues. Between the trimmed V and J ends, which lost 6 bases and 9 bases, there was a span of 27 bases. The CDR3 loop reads CASSLYRKQGTRREQFF. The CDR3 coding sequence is TGTGCCAGCAGCTTATACCGCAAACAGGGTACTAGACGTGAGCAGTTCTTC.

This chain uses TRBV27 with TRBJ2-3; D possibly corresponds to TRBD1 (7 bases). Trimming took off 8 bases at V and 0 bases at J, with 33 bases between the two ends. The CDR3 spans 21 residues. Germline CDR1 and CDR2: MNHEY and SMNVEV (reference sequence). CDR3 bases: TGTGCCAGCCCCATTCGCGGTTGTACAGGGGTTAGCGGAGAAAGCACAGATACGCAGTATTTT. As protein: CASPIRGCTGVSGESTDTQYF.

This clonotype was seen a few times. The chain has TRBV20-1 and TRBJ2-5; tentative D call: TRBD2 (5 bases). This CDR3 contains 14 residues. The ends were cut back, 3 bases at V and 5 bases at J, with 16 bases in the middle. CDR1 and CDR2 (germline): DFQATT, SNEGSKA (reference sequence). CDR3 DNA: TGCAGTGCTAGGAGGGCCAGCTTCATGGAGACCCAGTACTTC. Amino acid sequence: CSARRASFMETQYF.

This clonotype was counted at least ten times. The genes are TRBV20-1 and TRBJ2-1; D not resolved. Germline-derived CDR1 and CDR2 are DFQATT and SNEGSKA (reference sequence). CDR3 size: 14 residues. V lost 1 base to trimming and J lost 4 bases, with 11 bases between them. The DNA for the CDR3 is TGCAGTGCTAGAGCTACAGCCCTATACAATGAGCAGTTCTTC. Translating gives CSARATALYNEQFF.

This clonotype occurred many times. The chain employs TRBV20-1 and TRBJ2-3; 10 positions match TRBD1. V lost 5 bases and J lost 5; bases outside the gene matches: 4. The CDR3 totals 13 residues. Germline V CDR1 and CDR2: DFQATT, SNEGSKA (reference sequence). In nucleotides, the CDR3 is TGCAGTGCTCCGGGACAGGGGATAGATACGCAGTATTTT. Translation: CSAPGQGIDTQYF.

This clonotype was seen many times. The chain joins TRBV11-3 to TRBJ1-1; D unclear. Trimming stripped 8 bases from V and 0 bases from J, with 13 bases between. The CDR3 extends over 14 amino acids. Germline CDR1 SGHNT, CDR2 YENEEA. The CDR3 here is CASRQDTMNTEAFF. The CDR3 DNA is TGTGCCAGCCGTCAAGACACCATGAACACTGAAGCTTTCTTT.